The 8 T cell receptor beta chains below come from one sample, sequenced in a study of T cell responses to AZD1222 COVID-19 vaccine (dated by TCRdb to the early 2020s). The library was prepared using the immunoSEQ multiplex PCR assay. TCRdb holds this immuneACCESS table with in-frame rearrangements only. Some clones are missing; in checked studies, unresolved V genes explain under half, and the rest has no known cause. This sample gives around 130,000 clones in total; about 91% of them show up just once. The ten largest account for around 2.8% of the sample. The time point label corresponds to: baseline before first vaccination. The specimen comprised peripheral blood, sampled on day 0 of AZD1222 vaccination. All receptors come from an adult in good health.

The rearrangement uses TRBV11-1 and TRBJ1-3, with D unclear. The CDR3 has 14 amino acids. The germline V gene has CDR1 SGHAT and CDR2 FQDESV (reference sequence). V was clipped by 2 bases and J by 3 bases, with 8 bases between them. The CDR3 DNA sequence: TGTGCCAGCAGCTTAAGCAGGATTGGAAACACCATATATTTT. Its protein product is CASSLSRIGNTIYF.

This clone showed up just once. The chain uses TRBV18 and TRBJ1-1; tentative D call: TRBD1 (5 bases). Per germline, CDR1 KGHSH and CDR2 LQKENI. This CDR3 has 17 residues. V lost 3 bases, J lost 1 base, and 18 bases lay in between. The CDR3 DNA reads TGTGCCAGCTCACCCTCCACAGGCCCCAGGACGAACACTGAAGCTTTCTTT. It specifies CASSPSTGPRTNTEAFF. Using reference TRBV18 and TRBJ1-1 for the parts outside the CDR3, the full variable domain is NAGVMQNPRHLVRRRGQEARLRCSPMKGHSHVYWYRQLPEEGLKFMVYLQKENIIDESGMPKERFSAEFPKEGPSILRIQQVVRGDSAAYFCASSPSTGPRTNTEAFFGQGTRLTVV.

The chain carries TRBV5-1 and TRBJ1-2; 10 bases map to TRBD1. This CDR3 has 16 amino acids. J gave up 8 bases and V 4 bases, and 14 bases lay outside the gene matches. The germline V gene has CDR1 SGHRS and CDR2 YFSETQ. The CDR3 is CASSLPPGTGEGGYTF. The CDR3 DNA reads TGCGCCAGCAGCCTCCCGCCAGGGACAGGGGAGGGAGGCTACACCTTC.

The gene calls are TRBV12-3 or TRBV12-4 and TRBJ2-1; D unresolved. This CDR3 contains 13 residues. Trimming took off 4 bases at V and 9 bases at J, with 13 bases between the two ends. The CDR3 DNA reads as TGTGCCAGCAGTTCCGCGACCCTAGGTGAGCAGTTCTTC. This encodes CASSSATLGEQFF.

This clone was found a few times. The rearrangement links TRBV25-1 to TRBJ1-1, with D possibly matching TRBD1 (6 bases). The CDR3 consists of 12 residues. V lost 4 bases, J lost 11 bases, and 14 bases lay in between. Germline CDR1 is MGHDK and CDR2 is SYGVNS. The CDR3: CASSVLQGRAFF. The CDR3 bases are TGTGCCAGCAGTGTATTACAGGGACGGGCTTTCTTT.

The V call is TRBV27, the J call TRBJ2-5; D might be TRBD2 (5 bases). The CDR3 extends over 14 amino acids. V was clipped by 5 bases and J by 5 bases, with 15 bases between them. Germline V CDR1 and CDR2: MNHEY, SMNVEV (reference sequence). CDR3 DNA sequence: TGTGCCAGCAGTACCCAGTGGGGAGCGGAGACCCAGTACTTC. Encoded protein: CASSTQWGAETQYF.

The chain joins TRBV7-6 to TRBJ2-1; TRBD2 matches at 12 bases. The V segment lost 6 bases and the J segment 9 bases; nucleotides outside the gene matches: 6. The CDR3 contains 14 residues. Per the germline V gene, CDR1 is SGHVS and CDR2 is FNYEAQ. For the CDR3, the DNA is TGTGCCAGCAGTCTACGGACTAGCGGGATTGAGCAGTTCTTC. It codes for CASSLRTSGIEQFF.

V is TRBV19 and J is TRBJ2-1, with 8 nucleotides matching TRBD2. The V gene end was trimmed by 2 bases and the J gene end by 3 bases; junction bases not matched to a gene: 3. CDR3 length: 15 residues. Germline-derived CDR1 and CDR2 are LNHDA and SQIVND (reference sequence). The CDR3 DNA reads TGTGCCAGTAGTATACTAGCGGGCAACTACAATGAGCAGTTCTTC. It is translated as CASSILAGNYNEQFF.